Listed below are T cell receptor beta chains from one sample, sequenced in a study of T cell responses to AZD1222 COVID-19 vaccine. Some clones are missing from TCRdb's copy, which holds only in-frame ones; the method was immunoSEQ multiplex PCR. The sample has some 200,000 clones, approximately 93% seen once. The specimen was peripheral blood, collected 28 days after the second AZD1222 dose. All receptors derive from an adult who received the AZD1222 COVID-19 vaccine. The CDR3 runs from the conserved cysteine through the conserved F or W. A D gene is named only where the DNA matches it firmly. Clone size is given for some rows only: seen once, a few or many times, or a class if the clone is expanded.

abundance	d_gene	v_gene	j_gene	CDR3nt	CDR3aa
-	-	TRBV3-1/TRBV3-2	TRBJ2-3	TGTGCCAGCAGCCACGGCAGGGGCACAGATACGCAGTATTTT	CASSHGRGTDTQYF
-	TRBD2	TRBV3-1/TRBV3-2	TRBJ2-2	TGTGCCAGCAGCCAAGATAGGACTAGCGGGGGGGTTAACACCGGGGAGCTGTTTTTT	CASSQDRTSGGVNTGELFF
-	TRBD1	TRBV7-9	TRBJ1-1	TGTGCCAGCAGCTTTCAGGGGGCAACTGAAGCTTTCTTT	CASSFQGATEAFF
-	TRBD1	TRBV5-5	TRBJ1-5	TGTGCCAGCAGCCGACAGGGGGCCTCAGGGCCCCAGCATTTT	CASSRQGASGPQHF
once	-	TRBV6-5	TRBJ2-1	TGTGCCAGCAGACAGACAGGTCTGAGTGAGCAGTTCTTC	CASRQTGLSEQFF
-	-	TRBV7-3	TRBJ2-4	TGTGCCAGCAGCTTATACGCCGGGCCAGGGAGGAACATTCAGTACTTC	CASSLYAGPGRNIQYF
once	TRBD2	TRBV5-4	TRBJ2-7	TGTGCCAGCAGCCCGAGGAGGGGACTAGAAACCTACGAGCAGTACTTC	CASSPRRGLETYEQYF
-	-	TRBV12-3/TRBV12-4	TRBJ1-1	TGTGCCAGCAGTTTGGGCCCATACGATGAAGCTTTCTTT	CASSLGPYDEAFF
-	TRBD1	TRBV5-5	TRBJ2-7	TGTGCCAGCAGCTTGAGGGACAGGGGCAACGAGCAGTACTTC	CASSLRDRGNEQYF
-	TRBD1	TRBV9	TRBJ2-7	TGTGCCAGCAGCACGCGGACAGGGGGCAACGAGCAGTACTTC	CASSTRTGGNEQYF
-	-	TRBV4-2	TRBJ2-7	TGTGCCAGCAGCCATCAATACAGGGACTCCTACGAGCAGTACTTC	CASSHQYRDSYEQYF
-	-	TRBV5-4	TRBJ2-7	TGTGCCAGCAGCTTCGACGGTAGCTACGAGCAGTACTTC	CASSFDGSYEQYF
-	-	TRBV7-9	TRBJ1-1	TGTGCCAGCAGCTCACAAGAGGGGGAAGCTTTCTTT	CASSSQEGEAFF
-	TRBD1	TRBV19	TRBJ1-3	TGTGCCAGTAGACCCATATCGACAGGGGTCGGCGTTGATGGAAACACCATATATTTT	CASRPISTGVGVDGNTIYF
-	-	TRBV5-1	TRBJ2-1	TGCGCCAGCAGCTTGTTACAGCCCTACAATGAGCAGTTCTTC	CASSLLQPYNEQFF
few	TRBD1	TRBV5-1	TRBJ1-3	TGCGCCAGCAGCCCCGACAGGGGAAGCTCTGGAAACACCATATATTTT	CASSPDRGSSGNTIYF
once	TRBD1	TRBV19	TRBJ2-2	TGTGCCAGTAGGCTGGACAGGGGGGACACCGGGGAGCTGTTTTTT	CASRLDRGDTGELFF
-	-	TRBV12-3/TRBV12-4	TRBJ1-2	TGTGCCAGCACCGACGGGACGGCTTATGGCTACACCTTC	CASTDGTAYGYTF
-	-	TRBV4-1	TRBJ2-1	TGCGCCAGCAGCCACCCGGGACTTTACGTCAATGAGCAGTTCTTC	CASSHPGLYVNEQFF
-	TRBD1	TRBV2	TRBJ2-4	TGTGCCAGCAGTCCGGGACAGGGGGTAAACATTCAGTACTTC	CASSPGQGVNIQYF
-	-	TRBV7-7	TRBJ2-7	TGTGCCAGCAGCTTAGGTGAGGTTAGCGAGCAGTACTTC	CASSLGEVSEQYF
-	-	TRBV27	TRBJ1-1	TGTGCCAGCAGTTTATCCGAGGTCAGGTCGACTGAAGCTTTCTTT	CASSLSEVRSTEAFF
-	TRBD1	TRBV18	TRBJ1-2	TGTGCCAGCTCACTTCGGCAGGGGGCTAACGGGATCTATGGCTACACCTTC	CASSLRQGANGIYGYTF
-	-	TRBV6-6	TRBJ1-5	TGTGCCAGCCGGACGGACATATCGAAACAGCCCCAGCATTTT	CASRTDISKQPQHF
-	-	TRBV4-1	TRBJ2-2	TGCGCCAGCAGCCAAGATGAAGGGACCGGGGAGCTGTTTTTT	CASSQDEGTGELFF
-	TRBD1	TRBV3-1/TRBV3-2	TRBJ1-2	TGTGCCAGCAGCCAACCGGGACAGGGATTTGGCTACACCTTC	CASSQPGQGFGYTF
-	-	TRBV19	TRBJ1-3	TGTGCCAGTAGTTCAGACTACTCTGGAAACACCATATATTTT	CASSSDYSGNTIYF
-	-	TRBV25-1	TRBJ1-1	TGTGCCAGCAGTGAACTGGGGGTCACTGAAGCTTTCTTT	CASSELGVTEAFF
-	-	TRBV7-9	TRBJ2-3	TGTGCCAGCATCCACAGGGCCGGGGGAATAAAAGATACGCAGTATTTT	CASIHRAGGIKDTQYF
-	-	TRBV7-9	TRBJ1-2	TGTGCCAGCAGCTTAGAGATGACATTC	CASSLEMTF
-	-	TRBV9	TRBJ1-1	TGTGCCAGCATCATAGCCGAGGGGAAACCTAACACTGAAGCTTTCTTT	CASIIAEGKPNTEAFF
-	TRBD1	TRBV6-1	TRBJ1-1	TGTGCCAGCAGTGAAGGGACAGGGATCGTAACTAGCCGTAACACTGAAGCTTTCTTT	CASSEGTGIVTSRNTEAFF
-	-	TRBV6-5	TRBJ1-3	TGTGCCAGCAAAATAGGTTCATTGGGAAACACCATATATTTT	CASKIGSLGNTIYF